One sample yielded the 21 T cell receptor beta chains listed below, sequenced in a study of regulatory T cells in long-lasting Graves disease. Sequencing libraries for TCR beta were prepared with iRepertoire HTBI primers and Arm-PCR of CDR3 regions. In TCRdb, the multiplex PCR reads were re-called with MiXCR into one record per CDR3 protein. The sample lists about 460,000 distinct CDR3 sequences, around a fifth occurring once. The time point: persistent/refractory GD, antithyroid drugs over 5 years with positive TRAb. The TCR library was made from RNA that had been extracted from PBMCs in TRIzol. The input for sequencing was peripheral blood mononuclear cells (PBMCs), taken when the disease was refractory, from a patient treated with antithyroid drugs. Receptors originate from a female donor with Graves disease.

Points on this clonotype: This could be a read error, since a much larger clone is one nucleotide away. The chain recombines TRBV24-1 with TRBJ1-5, with a possible D match to TRBD1 (5 bases). CDR1 KGHDR and CDR2 SFDVKD come from the germline V gene. CDR3 length: 19 amino acids. V dropped 0 bases and J dropped 1 base, with 18 bases sitting between them. The CDR3 region has the DNA TGTGCCACCAGTGATTTGCGTCAGGGTCATACTGGAAGCAATCAGCCCCAGCATTTT. Amino acids: CATSDLRQGHTGSNQPQHF.

This clonotype turned up a few times. This chain links TRBV14 with TRBJ1-1; 7 bases map to TRBD1. J was trimmed by 4 bases and V by 6 bases; bases with no gene match: 5. This CDR3 contains 13 residues. Germline values: CDR1 SGHDN, CDR2 FVKESK. This chain's CDR3 is CASSRGTATEAFF. CDR3 nucleotides: TGTGCCAGCAGTCGCGGGACAGCCACTGAAGCTTTCTTT.

This clonotype was seen ten or more times. This sequence joins TRBV28 and TRBJ1-5, with 7 bases fitting TRBD1. The germline CDR1 and CDR2 sequences are MDHEN and SYDVKM. With V trimmed by 6 bases and J by 6 bases, 5 bases remained unmatched. The CDR3 sequence is 13 residues long. CDR3 in DNA: TGTGCCAGCAGGGCGACAGGGTTTCAGCCCCAGCATTTT. It translates to CASRATGFQPQHF.

This clonotype was recorded at least ten times. The chain joins TRBV28 to TRBJ2-2; 9 nucleotides agree with TRBD2. Losses at the gene ends were 3 bases for V and 7 bases for J; bases not matched to a gene: 9. CDR1 MDHEN and CDR2 SYDVKM come from the germline V gene. This CDR3 contains 16 residues. The CDR3 protein is CASSFSGGRAIGELFF. CDR3 nucleotides: TGTGCCAGCAGTTTTTCCGGCGGGAGGGCAATCGGGGAGCTGTTTTTT.

As concerns this clonotype: A read error may explain this, as a much larger clone is one base away. The CDR3 reads CASSLWEGRSLAVKQYF. The CDR3 DNA sequence: TGTGCCAGCAGTTTATGGGAGGGGAGATCACTAGCGGTCAAGCAGTACTTC. The chain joins TRBV28 to TRBJ2-7; 8 nucleotides match TRBD2. CDR3 length equals 17 residues. With 0 bases clipped from V and 8 bases from J, the junction kept 15 bases outside the gene matches. Per the germline V gene, CDR1 is MDHEN and CDR2 is SYDVKM.

Notes on this clonotype: This could be a read error, since a much larger clone is one nucleotide away. V usage is TRBV7-2 and J usage is TRBJ1-2; weak D call: TRBD1 (6 bases). Trimming removed 5 bases from V and 5 bases from J, with 18 bases in between. Germline CDR1 SGHTA, CDR2 FQGNSA. The CDR3 sequence is 15 residues long. The CDR3 loop reads CASSPRAGEGYGYTF. In nucleotides, the CDR3 is TGTGCCAGCAGCCCTCGGGCAGGGGAGGGGTATGGCTACACCTTC.

To note about this clonotype: This could be a read error, since a much larger clone is one nucleotide away. The chain combines TRBV28 with TRBJ2-7; 11 positions match TRBD2. Germline V lookup: CDR1 MDHEN, CDR2 SYDVKM. CDR3 size: 14 residues. The CDR3 DNA reads as TGTGGGACCTCCGAACTAGCGGGAGATCGCGAGCAGTACTTC. Its translation is CGTSELAGDREQYF.

The chain carries TRBV7-3 and TRBJ1-5, with D maybe TRBD1 (5 bases). Germline V lookup: CDR1 SGHTA, CDR2 FQGTGA. The CDR3 consists of 14 residues. Trimming left V 3 bases short and J 6 bases short, with 12 bases between. The CDR3 DNA is TGTGCCAGCAGCTTGTATCAGGGAACTCAGCCCCAGCATTTT. Translating gives CASSLYQGTQPQHF.

This clonotype was found many times. The chain links TRBV5-8 to TRBJ1-1; D not certain. Trimming removed 1 base from V and 1 base from J, with 8 bases in between. The CDR3 spans 14 residues. The germline V gene encodes CDR1 SGHTS and CDR2 YDEGEE. The CDR3 DNA reads as TGTGCCAGCAGCTTGAGGCATACGAACACTGAAGCTTTCTTT. Translation gives CASSLRHTNTEAFF.

This clonotype appeared many times. This chain links TRBV2 with TRBJ1-1; TRBD1 might be the D (6 bases). V was trimmed by 6 bases and J by 4 bases, leaving 15 bases between them. CDR1 and CDR2 from the germline V gene are SNHLY and FYNNEI. This CDR3 contains 14 residues. CDR3 bases: TGTGCCAGCAGAGTGTCACGGGGGCCCACTGAAGCTTTCTTT. This translates into CASRVSRGPTEAFF.

This clonotype has a handful of counts. The chain couples TRBV30 to TRBJ1-2; no clear D. V shed 0 bases and J shed 8 bases, with 7 bases lying between them. CDR3 length: 11 amino acids. Germline-derived CDR1 and CDR2 are GTSNPN and SVGIG (reference sequence). The CDR3 nucleotides are TGTGCCTGGAGTGTTGGGGAGGGCTACACCTTC. Protein: CAWSVGEGYTF.

This chain joins TRBV4-1 and TRBJ2-5; weak D call: TRBD1 (5 bases). V gave up 1 base and J gave up 4 bases, with 10 bases separating them. CDR3 size: 14 residues. Germline V gives CDR1 MGHRA, CDR2 YSYEKL. In nucleotides, the CDR3 is TGCGCCAGCAGCCAAGGGGGCGCCATAGAGACCCAGTACTTC. Translating gives CASSQGGAIETQYF.

This clonotype occurred many times. V and J are TRBV6-1 and TRBJ2-7; 8 nucleotides align to TRBD1. The length of the CDR3 is 14 residues. Per germline, CDR1 MNHNS and CDR2 SASEGT. Trimming removed 5 bases from V and 6 bases from J; junction bases left unmatched: 9. The CDR3: CASSPSDRGREQYF. CDR3 in DNA: TGTGCCAGCAGTCCTTCCGACAGGGGACGCGAGCAGTACTTC.

This rearrangement joins TRBV7-9 to TRBJ2-5; D ambiguous. V was pared by 2 bases and J by 2 bases, with 12 bases between. The CDR3 loop spans 15 amino acids. Germline assignment: CDR1 SEHNR and CDR2 FQNEAQ (reference sequence). In nucleotides, the CDR3 is TGTGCCAGCAGCTTAACCCCGACGGAGCAAGAGACCCAGTACTTC. The encoded protein is CASSLTPTEQETQYF.

Only a few counts were recorded for this clonotype. The rearrangement uses TRBV20-1 and TRBJ2-7; 10 nucleotides line up with TRBD1. The CDR3 sequence is 17 residues long. Germline assignment: CDR1 DFQATT and CDR2 SNEGSKA (reference sequence). V gave up 0 bases and J gave up 7 bases; unmatched junction bases: 15. CDR3 sequence: CSARDPETGGATWEQYF. The DNA for the CDR3 is TGCAGTGCTAGAGATCCCGAGACAGGGGGCGCGACCTGGGAGCAGTACTTC.

The rearrangement uses TRBV10-3 and TRBJ1-1, with D uncertain. The V and J ends lost 3 bases and 4 bases respectively, with 18 bases between them. The germline V gene encodes CDR1 ENHRY and CDR2 SYGVKD. The CDR3 loop spans 16 amino acids. CDR3 sequence reads: CAISDPSALLGTEAFF. The CDR3 DNA reads as TGTGCCATCAGTGATCCGTCGGCTCTTTTGGGCACTGAAGCTTTCTTT.

Many counts were recorded for this clonotype. The V and J genes are TRBV7-2 and TRBJ1-2, with TRBD1 matching over 7 bases. Trimming at V came to 5 bases and at J to 4 bases, leaving 13 bases not matched to a gene. Germline V gives CDR1 SGHTA, CDR2 FQGNSA. This CDR3 spans 16 amino acids. The CDR3: CASSHRTGFTPYGYTF. The CDR3 DNA reads TGTGCCAGCAGCCACCGGACAGGTTTCACTCCCTATGGCTACACCTTC.

This clonotype has only a few counts. The chain joins TRBV9 to TRBJ2-7; D remains ambiguous. Trimming took 7 bases from V and 0 from J, leaving 8 bases between them. Looked up from germline, CDR1 is SGDLS and CDR2 is YYNGEE. The CDR3 consists of 12 residues. CDR3 coding DNA: TGTGCCAGCGGTACTTACTCCTACGAGCAGTACTTC. It encodes CASGTYSYEQYF.

This clonotype was counted ten times or more. The chain joins TRBV6-2 or TRBV6-3 to TRBJ2-6; TRBD1 might be the D (5 bases). Per germline, CDR1 MNHEY and CDR2 SVGEGT. This CDR3 is 15 amino acids long. The V end was cut by 4 bases, the J end by 0 bases, with 7 bases between. In DNA, the CDR3 is TGTGCCAGCAGTTCCGGACACTCTGGGGCCAACGTCCTGACTTTC. It is translated as CASSSGHSGANVLTF.

The chain has TRBV7-9 and TRBJ1-2; D is unresolved. V was cut by 5 bases and J by 6 bases, with 19 bases left in between. CDR3 length: 15 amino acids. Per germline, CDR1 SEHNR and CDR2 FQNEAQ (reference sequence). CDR3 nucleotide sequence: TGTGCCAGCAGCCCAAACCCCCCGTTCGGGAATGGCTACACCTTC. The encoded protein is CASSPNPPFGNGYTF.

This chain joins TRBV24-1 and TRBJ1-5; 9 positions agree with TRBD1. V lost 7 bases and J lost 1; bases outside the gene matches: 1. Germline V gene lookup returns CDR1 KGHDR and CDR2 SFDVKD. This CDR3 has 14 amino acids. CDR3 residues: CATRGTGSNQPQHF. The CDR3 DNA reads TGTGCCACCAGGGGGACAGGGAGCAATCAGCCCCAGCATTTT.